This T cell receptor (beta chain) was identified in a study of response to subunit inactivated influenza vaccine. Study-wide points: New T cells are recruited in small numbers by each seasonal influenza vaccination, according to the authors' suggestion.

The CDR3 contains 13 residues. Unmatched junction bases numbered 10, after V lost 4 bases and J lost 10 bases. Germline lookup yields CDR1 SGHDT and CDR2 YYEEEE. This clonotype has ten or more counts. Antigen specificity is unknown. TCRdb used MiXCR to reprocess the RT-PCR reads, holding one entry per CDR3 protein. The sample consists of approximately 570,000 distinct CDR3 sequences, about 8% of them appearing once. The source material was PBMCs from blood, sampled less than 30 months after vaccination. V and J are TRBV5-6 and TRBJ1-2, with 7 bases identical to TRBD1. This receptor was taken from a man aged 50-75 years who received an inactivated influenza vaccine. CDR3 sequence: CASSQAGTDLYTF. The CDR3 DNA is TGTGCCAGCAGCCAAGCCGGGACAGACCTCTACACCTTC.